Each of the 11 T cell receptor beta chains below was sequenced from the same sample in a study of regulatory T cells in long-lasting Graves disease. The time point here: persistent/refractory GD, antithyroid drugs over 5 years with positive TRAb. From PBMCs, RNA was extracted and then used to make the TCR library. Arm-PCR of CDR3 regions with iRepertoire HTBI primers generated TCR beta libraries. A single record per CDR3 protein comes from TCRdb applying MiXCR to the multiplex PCR reads. The table includes roughly 430,000 distinct CDR3 sequences, approximately 22% detected once. The sequences come from peripheral blood mononuclear cells (PBMCs), collected when the disease was refractory, from a patient treated with antithyroid drugs. Every receptor here comes from a female donor with Graves disease.

About this clonotype itself: This sequence may be a read error, since a much larger clone differs from it by one base. This chain uses TRBV2 with TRBJ1-5; D is ambiguous. This CDR3 spans 12 amino acids. V was clipped by 6 bases and J by 9 bases, with 12 bases between them. Germline-derived CDR1 and CDR2 are SNHLY and FYNNEI. DNA for the CDR3: TGTGCCAGCAGGATCACCGTTTCGCCCCAGCATTTT. Its protein is CASRITVSPQHF.

This clonotype was picked up many times. The V and J genes are TRBV28 and TRBJ2-7, with 7 bases lining up with TRBD1. Trimming took 8 bases from V and 2 from J; bases not matched to a gene: 0. This CDR3 contains 11 residues. Germline CDR1 and CDR2: MDHEN and SYDVKM. The CDR3 loop is CASGQAYEQYF. The CDR3 DNA is TGTGCCAGCGGACAGGCCTACGAGCAGTACTTC.

The V call is TRBV4-1, the J call TRBJ2-5; 11 bases line up with TRBD2. The CDR3 has 19 amino acids. Unmatched junction bases numbered 9, after V lost 0 bases and J lost 0 bases. Germline assignment: CDR1 MGHRA and CDR2 YSYEKL. The CDR3: CASSQDQHTSGRYQETQYF. The CDR3 nucleotides are TGCGCCAGCAGCCAAGATCAGCATACTAGCGGGAGATACCAAGAGACCCAGTACTTC.

This clonotype showed up many times. The V and J genes are TRBV20-1 and TRBJ2-5, with D tentatively TRBD2 (6 bases). The CDR3 has 12 amino acids. V was trimmed by 3 bases and J by 5 bases, leaving 10 bases between them. Germline CDR1 is DFQATT and CDR2 is SNEGSKA (reference sequence). CDR3 coding DNA: TGCAGTGCTAGGCGGGGTAGGGAGACCCAGTACTTC. The encoded protein is CSARRGRETQYF.

This clonotype was observed a single time. This rearrangement joins TRBV10-2 to TRBJ2-2; 10 positions match TRBD2. Trimming removed 5 bases from V and 4 bases from J; junction bases left unmatched: 13. The germline V gene has CDR1 WSHSY and CDR2 SAAADI. CDR3 length equals 18 residues. The CDR3 protein is CASSNQRTSGSPTGELFF. In DNA, the CDR3 is TGCGCCAGCAGTAACCAACGGACTAGCGGTTCCCCCACCGGGGAGCTGTTTTTT.

This clonotype has only a few counts. The CDR3 protein is CASSPWRGAAGELFF. The DNA for the CDR3 is TGTGCCAGCAGCCCTTGGAGGGGGGCGGCCGGGGAGCTGTTTTTT. The chain uses TRBV7-3 and TRBJ2-2; either TRBD1 or TRBD2 may supply D (6 bases each). Trimming pared 5 bases from V and 6 bases from J, leaving 16 bases between. The CDR3 is 15 residues long. Germline V gene sequence: CDR1 SGHTA, CDR2 FQGTGA.

This clonotype has a count of ten or more. The V call is TRBV12-3 or TRBV12-4, the J call TRBJ1-1, with D hard to call. The CDR3 consists of 13 residues. The V end was cut by 4 bases, the J end by 1 base, with 7 bases between. The CDR3 sequence: CASSSVGNTEAFF. Written as DNA, the CDR3 is TGTGCCAGCAGTTCTGTAGGGAACACTGAAGCTTTCTTT.

This clonotype appeared many times. The rearrangement uses TRBV3-1 and TRBJ1-6, with 9 bases matching TRBD1. The V segment lost 5 bases and the J segment 6 bases; nucleotides outside the gene matches: 8. Germline V gene sequence: CDR1 LGHDT, CDR2 YNNKEL (reference sequence). The CDR3 runs 16 residues. The DNA for the CDR3 is TGTGCCAGCAGCTCAGACAGGGGGTTACGTAATTCACCCCTCCACTTT. This sequence encodes CASSSDRGLRNSPLHF.

V and J are TRBV19 and TRBJ2-7; 7 nucleotides align to TRBD1. Germline CDR1 is LNHDA and CDR2 is SQIVND (reference sequence). Unmatched junction bases numbered 6, after V lost 7 bases and J lost 0 bases. The CDR3 is made up of 14 amino acids. The CDR3 DNA sequence: TGTGCCAGTAAGGGGGACAGAGACTCCTACGAGCAGTACTTC. Translated, it gives CASKGDRDSYEQYF.

This clonotype turned up a few times. The chain carries TRBV30 and TRBJ1-5; D not certain. The CDR3 contains 14 residues. The V gene's germline CDR1 is GTSNPN and CDR2 SVGIG (reference sequence). With 0 bases removed from V and 8 bases from J, the gap between germline ends came to 14 bases. CDR3 protein: CAWSVRSGIEPQHF. In DNA, the CDR3 is TGTGCCTGGAGTGTACGCAGCGGAATTGAGCCCCAGCATTTT.

Comment on this clonotype: This could be a read error, since a much larger clone is one nucleotide away. This chain connects TRBV3-1 to TRBJ2-5, with D possibly matching TRBD1 (5 bases). Per the germline V gene, CDR1 is LGHDT and CDR2 is YNNKEL (reference sequence). This CDR3 has 16 amino acids. CDR3 loop: CASSGRGVGLEETLYF. Here the CDR3 DNA reads TGTGCCAGCAGCGGACGAGGTGTGGGGCTGGAAGAGACCCTGTACTTC.